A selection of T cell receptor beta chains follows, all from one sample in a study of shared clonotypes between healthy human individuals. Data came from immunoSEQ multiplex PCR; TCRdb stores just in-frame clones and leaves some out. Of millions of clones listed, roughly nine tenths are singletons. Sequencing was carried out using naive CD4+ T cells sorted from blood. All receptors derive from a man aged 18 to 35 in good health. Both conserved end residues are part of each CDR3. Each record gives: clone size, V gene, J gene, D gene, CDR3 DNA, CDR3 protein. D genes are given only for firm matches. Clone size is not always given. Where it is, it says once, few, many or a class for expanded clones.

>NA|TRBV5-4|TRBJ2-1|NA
TGTGCCAGCAGCTTGGGGAGACAGAGCTCCTACAATGAGCAGTTCTTC
CASSLGRQSSYNEQFF
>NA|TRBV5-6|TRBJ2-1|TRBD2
TGTGCCAGCAGCTTGGCCGTGCGGGGGGCTACCTACAATGAGCAGTTCTTC
CASSLAVRGATYNEQFF
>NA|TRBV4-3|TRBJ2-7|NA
TGCGCCAGCAGCCAAGATCTTTGGGTCGGCTACGAGCAGTACTTC
CASSQDLWVGYEQYF
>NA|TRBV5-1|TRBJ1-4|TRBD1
TGCGCCAGCAGTTTGATTGGGACAGGGACTGAAAAACTGTTTTTT
CASSLIGTGTEKLFF
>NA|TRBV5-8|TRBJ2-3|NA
TGTGCCAGCAGCTTGGAAGGTTCCGAGGCAGATACGCAGTATTTT
CASSLEGSEADTQYF
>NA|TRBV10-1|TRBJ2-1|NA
TGCGCCAGCAGTGAGTTCCAATTAGCCTACAATGAGCAGTTCTTC
CASSEFQLAYNEQFF
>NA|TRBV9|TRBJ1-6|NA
TGTGCCAGCAGCATCTCGGTGGGGTCACCCCTCCACTTT
CASSISVGSPLHF
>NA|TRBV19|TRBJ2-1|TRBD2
TGTGCCAGTAGCCGCACTAGCGGACGGGATTACAATGAGCAGTTCTTC
CASSRTSGRDYNEQFF
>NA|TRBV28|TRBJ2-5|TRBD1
TGTGCCAGCAGCCGGGACAGGAAAGGGAAGGAGACCCAGTACTTC
CASSRDRKGKETQYF
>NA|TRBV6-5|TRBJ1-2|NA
TGTGCCAGCAGTTACTCGGGGGGGTATGGCTACACCTTC
CASSYSGGYGYTF
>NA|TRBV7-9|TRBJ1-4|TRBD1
TGTGCCAGCAGCTCAGGACAGGAGAATGAAAAACTGTTTTTT
CASSSGQENEKLFF
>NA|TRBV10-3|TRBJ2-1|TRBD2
TGTGCCATCAGTGCTGGCGGGAGTACGGGGAATGAGCAGTTCTTC
CAISAGGSTGNEQFF
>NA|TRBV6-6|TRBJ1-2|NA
TGTGCCATAAGGCCGGGGGTAGTGAGAAGTGGCTACACCTTC
CAIRPGVVRSGYTF
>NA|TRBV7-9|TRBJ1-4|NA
TGTGCCAGCAGCCGGGACCTCACTAATGAAAAACTGTTTTTT
CASSRDLTNEKLFF
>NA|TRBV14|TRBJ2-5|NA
TGTGCCAGCAGCCCCTTTGGCCAAGAGACCCAGTACTTC
CASSPFGQETQYF
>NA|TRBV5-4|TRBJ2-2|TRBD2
TGTGCCAGCAGCTATAGCGGGGGGGCCGCCGGGGAGCTGTTTTTT
CASSYSGGAAGELFF
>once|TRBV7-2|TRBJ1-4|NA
TGTGCCAGCAGCTTAGTTAGGATTGCAACTAATGAAAAACTGTTTTTT
CASSLVRIATNEKLFF
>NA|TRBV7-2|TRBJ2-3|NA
TGTGCCAGCAGCCTGGGGGACTCCCCTAGTACGCAGTATTTT
CASSLGDSPSTQYF
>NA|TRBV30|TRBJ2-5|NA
TGTGCCGCCGTGGATCAGGCGACCCAGTACTTC
CAAVDQATQYF
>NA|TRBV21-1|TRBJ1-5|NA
TGTGCCAGCATCGAGTGGGACAGTTCGGATCAGCCCCAGCATTTT
CASIEWDSSDQPQHF
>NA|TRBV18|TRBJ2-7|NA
TGTGCCAGCTCACTGGGGACGGGATTCGGCGAGCAGTACTTC
CASSLGTGFGEQYF
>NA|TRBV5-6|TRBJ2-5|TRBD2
TGTGCCAGCAGCTTGGACGGGAGGAAATTCGAGACCCAGTACTTC
CASSLDGRKFETQYF
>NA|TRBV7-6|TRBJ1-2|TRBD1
TGTGCCAGCAGCCCCCGGACAGGGACAACCTATGGCTACACCTTC
CASSPRTGTTYGYTF
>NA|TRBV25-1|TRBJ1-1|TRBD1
TGTGCCAGCAGTGAAACAGGGGGCGCGAGTATGAACACTGAAGCTTTCTTT
CASSETGGASMNTEAFF
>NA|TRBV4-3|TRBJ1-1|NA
TGCGCCAGCAGCCAAGAGATAAGAGCCACTGAAGCTTTCTTT
CASSQEIRATEAFF
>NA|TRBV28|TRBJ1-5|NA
TGTGCCAGCAGTTTAACATCAAGGGGTGGCAATCAGCCCCAGCATTTT
CASSLTSRGGNQPQHF
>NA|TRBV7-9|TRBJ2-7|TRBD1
TGTGCCAGCAGCCTGGGGACAGGGGGCTCTACCATCTCCTACGAGCAGTACTTC
CASSLGTGGSTISYEQYF
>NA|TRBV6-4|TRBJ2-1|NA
TGTGCCAGCAGTGAGTGGCCCCTAGTCAATGAGCAGTTCTTC
CASSEWPLVNEQFF
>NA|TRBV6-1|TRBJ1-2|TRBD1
TGTGCCAGCAGTGTCTCCGGGACAGGGCGGTCGGGTGGCTACACCTTC
CASSVSGTGRSGGYTF
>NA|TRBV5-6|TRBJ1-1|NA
TGTGCCAGCAGGGTAGGGAGGGGCCCGGGGGACGCTGAAGCTTTCTTT
CASRVGRGPGDAEAFF
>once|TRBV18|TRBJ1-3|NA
TGTGCCAGCTCACTCAATCCTCAGGGAACTGGAAACACCATATATTTT
CASSLNPQGTGNTIYF
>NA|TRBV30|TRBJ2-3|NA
TGTGCCTGGAGTCAGGAACTTCCCGGAGATACGCAGTATTTT
CAWSQELPGDTQYF
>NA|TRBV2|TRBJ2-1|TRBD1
TGTGCCACTCCGGGACAGGGGCCCTACAATGAGCAGTTCTTC
CATPGQGPYNEQFF
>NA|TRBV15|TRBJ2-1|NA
TGTGCCACCAGCAGAGACAGTGGAGGGTCCGGTGAGCAGTTCTTC
CATSRDSGGSGEQFF
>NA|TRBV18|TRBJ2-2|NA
TGTGCCAGCTCACCAGGTTGGCAGGGGAACACCGGGGAGCTGTTTTTT
CASSPGWQGNTGELFF
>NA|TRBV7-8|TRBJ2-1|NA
TGTGCCAGCAGCTCGGGCCCCTGGATGTCCTACAATGAGCAGTTCTTC
CASSSGPWMSYNEQFF
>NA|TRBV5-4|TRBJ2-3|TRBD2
TGTGCCAGCAGCTTGGAGGGCAGCGGGGCCACAGATACGCAGTATTTT
CASSLEGSGATDTQYF
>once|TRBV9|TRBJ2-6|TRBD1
TGTGCCAGCAGCGAGCCGACAGGGGGCAGGCGGCCTGGGGCCAACGTCCTGACTTTC
CASSEPTGGRRPGANVLTF
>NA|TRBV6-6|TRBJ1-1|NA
TGTGCCAGCAGCTACAGCCTTGAAGCTTTCTTT
CASSYSLEAFF
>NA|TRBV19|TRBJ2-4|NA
TGTGCCAGTAGTATGGGAGGGGGGGCCAAAAACATTCAGTACTTC
CASSMGGGAKNIQYF
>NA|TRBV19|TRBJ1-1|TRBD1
TGTGCCAGTCAGGGGGCTTTGGGCACTGAAGCTTTCTTT
CASQGALGTEAFF
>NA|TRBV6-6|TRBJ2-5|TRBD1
TGTGCCAGCAGTGCCACCGGGACAGTAAAAGAGACCCAGTACTTC
CASSATGTVKETQYF
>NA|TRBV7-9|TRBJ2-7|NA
TGTGCCAGCAGCTTAGCACTAGCCCGCGAGCAGTACTTC
CASSLALAREQYF
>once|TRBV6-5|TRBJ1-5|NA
TGTGCCAGCAGTACTGTCAATCAGCCCCAGCATTTT
CASSTVNQPQHF
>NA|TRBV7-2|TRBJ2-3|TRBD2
TGTGCCAGCAGCCCCCAGGCTAGCGGGGGACTGGGTACGCAGTATTTT
CASSPQASGGLGTQYF
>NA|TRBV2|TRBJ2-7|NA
TGTGCCAGCAGTGATGACGGCTACGAGCAGTACTTC
CASSDDGYEQYF
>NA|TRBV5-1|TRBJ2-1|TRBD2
TGCGCCAGCAGCGGGTCATCGGGACTAGCGGGACAGGAGCAGTTCTTC
CASSGSSGLAGQEQFF
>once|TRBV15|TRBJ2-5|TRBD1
TGTGCCACCAGCAGAAGGACAGGAGACCAAGAGACCCAGTACTTC
CATSRRTGDQETQYF
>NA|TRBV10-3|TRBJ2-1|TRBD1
TGTGCCATCCAGGACAGGGTAATGGATGAGCAGTTCTTC
CAIQDRVMDEQFF
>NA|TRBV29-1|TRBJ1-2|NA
TGCAGCGTTGAAACGGGCGGCTACACCTTC
CSVETGGYTF
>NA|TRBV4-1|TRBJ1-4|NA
TGCGCCAGCAGCCAAGCTCTGAATGAAAAACTGTTTTTT
CASSQALNEKLFF
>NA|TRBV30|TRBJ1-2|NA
TGTGCCTGGACAAGGGACCAGCCCCTTTATGGCTACACCTTC
CAWTRDQPLYGYTF